This T cell receptor beta chain comes out of a study of post-analysis software for immune sequencing data. This clonotype was seen a few times. cDNA libraries of TCR beta carried unique molecular identifiers. Input amounts of 1 to 10 million T cells were used. These gave some 500,000 cDNA molecules, so each molecule approximated one T cell. Each CDR3 protein is one row after TCRdb ran MiXCR on the PCR reads. The table lists 500,000 to 600,000 distinct CDR3 sequences, 44% of them singletons, with 1.5% to 2% in the top ten. Sequencing was performed on blood. The TCR originated in a girl aged 5 to 17 with multiple sclerosis.

Here the CDR3 reads CASSSQRGRTDTQYF. The DNA of the CDR3 is TGTGCCAGTAGCAGCCAGCGAGGCCGCACAGATACGCAGTATTTT. This rearrangement joins TRBV19 to TRBJ2-3, with D hard to call. With 6 bases removed from V and 1 base from J, the gap between germline ends came to 14 bases. The germline V gene has CDR1 LNHDA and CDR2 SQIVND (reference sequence). This CDR3 is built from 15 residues. Full variable domain (outside the CDR3, taken from reference TRBV19 and TRBJ2-3): DGGITQSPKYLFRKEGQNVTLSCEQNLNHDAMYWYRQDPGQGLRLIYYSQIVNDFQKGDIAEGYSVSREKKESFPLTVTSAQKNPTAFYLCASSSQRGRTDTQYFGPGTRLTVL.